The rows below give T cell receptor beta chains drawn from one sample of a study of T cells in Graves' hyperthyroidism and ophthalmopathy. One entry per CDR3 protein, called by TCRdb with MiXCR from the multiplex PCR reads. Seen here are about 130,000 distinct CDR3 sequences, less than 25% observed once, and the top ten hold about two thirds. The sample taken for sequencing was blood. The receptor source for this set is a woman aged 50 to 60 with Graves' hyperthyroidism that later progressed to Graves' ophthalmopathy. The CDR3 runs from the conserved cysteine through the conserved F or W. The D gene is left open where the match is weak. Clone size is not always given. Where it is, it says once, few, many or a class for expanded clones.

j_call clone_size d_call v_call cdr3_nt cdr3_aa
TRBJ1-6 many . TRBV11-2 TGTGCCAGCAGCTTATCTGGACCACCCCTCCACTTT CASSLSGPPLHF
TRBJ2-1 many . TRBV28 TGTGCCAGCAGCCCCCGACTGACTTACAATGAGCAGTTCTTC CASSPRLTYNEQFF
TRBJ2-1 many . TRBV3-1 TGTGCCAGCAGCCAAGGAGGCCTCCGGGACAATGAGCAGTTCTTC CASSQGGLRDNEQFF
TRBJ2-5 . TRBD2 TRBV28 TGTGCCAGTTGTAGCGGGGATGGAGAGACCCAGTACTTC CASCSGDGETQYF
TRBJ2-5 . TRBD1 TRBV7-3 TGTGCCAGCAGCCCGAACAGGGGACCTCAAGAGACCCAGTACTTC CASSPNRGPQETQYF
TRBJ2-5 . . TRBV5-1 TGCGCCAGTGGGGAAGGAGCGGTCCAAGAGACCCAGTACTTC CASGEGAVQETQYF
TRBJ2-5 . TRBD2 TRBV7-3 TGTGCCAGCAGCTTATCAACGGGAGGAGGTCAAGAGACCCAGTACTTC CASSLSTGGGQETQYF
TRBJ1-5 many TRBD1 TRBV30 TGTGCCTGGACGGGACAGAGCAATCAGCCCCAGCATTTT CAWTGQSNQPQHF
TRBJ1-3 . . TRBV7-2 TGTGCCAGCAGCCCCTGGTTCCTTGGGGGGAGTGGAAACACCATATATTTT CASSPWFLGGSGNTIYF
TRBJ2-7 few TRBD2 TRBV20-1 TGCAGTGCTAGAGATCGGGGGGATGTGACTAGCGGGAGGGCCCACGAGCAGTACTTC CSARDRGDVTSGRAHEQYF
TRBJ2-1 . . TRBV3-1 TGTGCCAGCAGCCGAGTCGTCTCGGAGCAGTTCTTC CASSRVVSEQFF
TRBJ2-6 few . TRBV20-1 TGCAGTGCTAGAGATACTATTCAGGGCCGATACTCTGGGGCCAACGTCCTGACTTTC CSARDTIQGRYSGANVLTF